This record covers a single T cell receptor beta chain. Its antigen is undetermined. This entry belongs to a study of cytomegalovirus exposure and HLA in healthy donors. Primers for the PCR totalled 60 Vbeta and 13 Jbeta. Using immunoSEQ multiplex PCR, the repertoire was profiled, and TCRdb retains in-frame clones only, with some absent. The sample includes 150,000 to 200,000 clones, approximately 71% seen only once; the top ten take roughly a tenth. Study-wide findings and caveats: In a later analysis, CMV-associated beta chains were mostly HLA-associated, it appeared.

This CDR3 comprises 16 residues. Germline loops: CDR1 SGHVS, CDR2 FQNEAQ. Unmatched junction bases numbered 6, after V lost 1 base and J lost 1 base. The sample consisted of PBMCs. The rearrangement uses TRBV7-8 and TRBJ2-5, with 7 bases identical to TRBD2. The source of this sequence is a man in his thirties or forties in good health and CMV-seropositive. The CDR3 is CASSLGQAGSQETQYF. The CDR3 DNA reads as TGTGCCAGCAGCTTAGGTCAAGCGGGGAGCCAAGAGACCCAGTACTTC.